A selection of T cell receptor beta chains follows, all from one sample in a study of blood T cell repertoires in COVID-19. TCRdb's table, derived via immunoSEQ multiplex PCR, lists solely in-frame clones and lacks some. The sample has roughly 43,000 clones, about two thirds seen once. The sample was peripheral blood. These receptors originate from a man older than 75 with acute or convalescent COVID-19. Both conserved end residues are part of each CDR3. D genes are given only for firm matches. Rows may omit the clone size; those that give it use once, few, many or a size class.

clone_size: NA
d_call: TRBD1
v_call: TRBV19
j_call: TRBJ1-2
cdr3_nt: TGTGCCAGCCAGACAGGGATGCTCGACTATGGCTACACCTTC
cdr3_aa: CASQTGMLDYGYTF

clone_size: NA
d_call: TRBD2
v_call: TRBV6-2/TRBV6-3
j_call: TRBJ2-1
cdr3_nt: TGTGCCAGCATCCCAGCGGGAGGGTCGTCCTACAATGAGCAGTTCTTC
cdr3_aa: CASIPAGGSSYNEQFF

clone_size: NA
d_call: TRBD2
v_call: TRBV5-1
j_call: TRBJ2-2
cdr3_nt: TGCGCCAGCAGCTTGGTCCCTAGCGGGGGTTTAGGAACCGGGGAGCTGTTTTTT
cdr3_aa: CASSLVPSGGLGTGELFF

clone_size: NA
d_call: NA
v_call: TRBV19
j_call: TRBJ1-1
cdr3_nt: TGTGCCAGTAGTAACGACAGGAACCAAGGGATTGGGAACACTGAAGCTTTCTTT
cdr3_aa: CASSNDRNQGIGNTEAFF

clone_size: NA
d_call: TRBD1
v_call: TRBV5-1
j_call: TRBJ1-6
cdr3_nt: TGCGCCAGTTGCACAGGGGGCGATAATTCACCCCTCCACTTT
cdr3_aa: CASCTGGDNSPLHF

clone_size: NA
d_call: NA
v_call: TRBV5-1
j_call: TRBJ1-2
cdr3_nt: TGCGCCAGCAGCTTGTCGGGATTCGACTATGGCTACACCTTC
cdr3_aa: CASSLSGFDYGYTF

clone_size: NA
d_call: TRBD1
v_call: TRBV6-5
j_call: TRBJ2-5
cdr3_nt: TGTGCCAGCAGAAGGACAGGGACGAGAGAGACCCAGTACTTC
cdr3_aa: CASRRTGTRETQYF

clone_size: NA
d_call: TRBD2
v_call: TRBV6-5
j_call: TRBJ2-7
cdr3_nt: TGTGCCAGCAGTTACGCTAGCGGGAGCTACGAGCAGTACTTC
cdr3_aa: CASSYASGSYEQYF

clone_size: NA
d_call: NA
v_call: TRBV3-1/TRBV3-2
j_call: TRBJ1-3
cdr3_nt: TGTGCCAGCAGCCAAGAGTCGTTCGGGGACACCATATATTTT
cdr3_aa: CASSQESFGDTIYF

clone_size: few
d_call: NA
v_call: TRBV2
j_call: TRBJ2-5
cdr3_nt: TGTGCCAGCAGTGATTGGGGGGTTGGGGAAGAGACCCAGTACTTC
cdr3_aa: CASSDWGVGEETQYF

clone_size: NA
d_call: TRBD1
v_call: TRBV2
j_call: TRBJ1-1
cdr3_nt: TGTGCCAGCAGTGAGTGGAGGGGGCGGGAAGCTTTCTTT
cdr3_aa: CASSEWRGREAFF

clone_size: NA
d_call: NA
v_call: TRBV30
j_call: TRBJ1-3
cdr3_nt: TGTGCCTGGCGTCGGGGGGCCCTCTCTGGAAACACCATATATTTT
cdr3_aa: CAWRRGALSGNTIYF

clone_size: NA
d_call: NA
v_call: TRBV2
j_call: TRBJ1-1
cdr3_nt: TGTGCCAGCAGTCCCCCAGGGTTAATCTCTGAAGCTTTCTTT
cdr3_aa: CASSPPGLISEAFF

clone_size: NA
d_call: TRBD2
v_call: TRBV29-1
j_call: TRBJ2-2
cdr3_nt: TGCAGCGTTGGACTAGCCAACACCGGGGAGCTGTTTTTT
cdr3_aa: CSVGLANTGELFF

clone_size: NA
d_call: NA
v_call: TRBV6-2/TRBV6-3
j_call: TRBJ1-5
cdr3_nt: TGTGCCAGCAGTTACTGGGGGGATGGGGATCAGCCCCAGCATTTT
cdr3_aa: CASSYWGDGDQPQHF

clone_size: NA
d_call: NA
v_call: TRBV5-5
j_call: TRBJ1-1
cdr3_nt: TGTGCCAGCAGCTGGGGACTGGAGAACACTGAAGCTTTCTTT
cdr3_aa: CASSWGLENTEAFF

clone_size: NA
d_call: NA
v_call: TRBV6-2/TRBV6-3
j_call: TRBJ2-2
cdr3_nt: TGTGCCAGCAGTTACGTTCCGTCTTCGAACACCGGGGAGCTGTTTTTT
cdr3_aa: CASSYVPSSNTGELFF

clone_size: NA
d_call: NA
v_call: TRBV19
j_call: TRBJ2-5
cdr3_nt: TGTGCCAGTAGTATGTTCGGCGGGGGCGGGTTAGAGACCCAGTACTTC
cdr3_aa: CASSMFGGGGLETQYF

clone_size: NA
d_call: NA
v_call: TRBV7-2
j_call: TRBJ2-7
cdr3_nt: TGTGCCAGCAGCTCCCGGGACTCACAGAGCTCCTACGAGCAGTACTTC
cdr3_aa: CASSSRDSQSSYEQYF

clone_size: NA
d_call: NA
v_call: TRBV5-6
j_call: TRBJ1-3
cdr3_nt: TGTGCCAGCAGCTTGTGGCAGATCCTCTCTGGAAACACCATATATTTT
cdr3_aa: CASSLWQILSGNTIYF

clone_size: NA
d_call: TRBD1
v_call: TRBV12-3/TRBV12-4
j_call: TRBJ1-1
cdr3_nt: TGTGCCAGCACCCTACAGGGGGGCCCTTTCTTT
cdr3_aa: CASTLQGGPFF

clone_size: few
d_call: NA
v_call: TRBV14
j_call: TRBJ2-7
cdr3_nt: TGTGCCAGCAGCTCTTTTCAGACCTACGAGCAGTACTTC
cdr3_aa: CASSSFQTYEQYF

clone_size: NA
d_call: TRBD1
v_call: TRBV2
j_call: TRBJ1-2
cdr3_nt: TGTGCCAGCAGTGAAGCGCGGGCAGGGGGATTAACGGACGGCTACACCTTC
cdr3_aa: CASSEARAGGLTDGYTF

clone_size: NA
d_call: NA
v_call: TRBV11-2
j_call: TRBJ2-2
cdr3_nt: TGTGCCAGCAGCACCCTGACAGGATACACCGGGGAGCTGTTTTTT
cdr3_aa: CASSTLTGYTGELFF

clone_size: NA
d_call: TRBD1
v_call: TRBV4-2
j_call: TRBJ2-7
cdr3_nt: TGTGCCAGCAGCCCCAGAGACAGGGAGAGCTACGAGCAGTACTTC
cdr3_aa: CASSPRDRESYEQYF

clone_size: NA
d_call: NA
v_call: TRBV12-3/TRBV12-4
j_call: TRBJ1-2
cdr3_nt: TGTGCCAGCAGTACGGACAGCTATGGCTACACCTTC
cdr3_aa: CASSTDSYGYTF

clone_size: NA
d_call: NA
v_call: TRBV7-8
j_call: TRBJ1-2
cdr3_nt: TGTGCCAGCAGCCTGACAGGCTATGGCTACACCTTC
cdr3_aa: CASSLTGYGYTF

clone_size: once
d_call: NA
v_call: TRBV5-4
j_call: TRBJ1-2
cdr3_nt: TGTGCCAGCAGCTTGGATAGTTTCTATGGCTACACCTTC
cdr3_aa: CASSLDSFYGYTF

clone_size: NA
d_call: NA
v_call: TRBV19
j_call: TRBJ1-3
cdr3_nt: TGTGCCATTCTCTCTGGAAACACCATATATTTT
cdr3_aa: CAILSGNTIYF

clone_size: NA
d_call: TRBD1
v_call: TRBV6-2/TRBV6-3
j_call: TRBJ1-2
cdr3_nt: TGTGCCAGCAGTCCCACCCTAACAGGGGTCCATGGCTACACCTTC
cdr3_aa: CASSPTLTGVHGYTF

clone_size: NA
d_call: NA
v_call: TRBV28
j_call: TRBJ1-2
cdr3_nt: TGTGCCAGCAGTCTCGGGTCCTCAAGGATGTCTAACTATGGCTACACCTTC
cdr3_aa: CASSLGSSRMSNYGYTF

clone_size: NA
d_call: TRBD1
v_call: TRBV7-9
j_call: TRBJ2-3
cdr3_nt: TGTGCCAGCGTCCAGCGGACAGGGGGAGGAGATACGCAGTATTTT
cdr3_aa: CASVQRTGGGDTQYF

clone_size: NA
d_call: TRBD1
v_call: TRBV5-4
j_call: TRBJ2-5
cdr3_nt: TGTGCCAGCAGCGCCGGGACAGGCCAAGAGACCCAGTACTTC
cdr3_aa: CASSAGTGQETQYF

clone_size: few
d_call: TRBD2
v_call: TRBV6-4
j_call: TRBJ2-1
cdr3_nt: TGTGCCAGCAGTGACTCGACTAGCGGGGCCGGGCAGTTCTTC
cdr3_aa: CASSDSTSGAGQFF

clone_size: medium-sized
d_call: NA
v_call: TRBV6-5
j_call: TRBJ1-1
cdr3_nt: TGTGCCAGCAGCCCGAGGGGGGGAAGGGTCACTGAAGCTTTCTTT
cdr3_aa: CASSPRGGRVTEAFF

clone_size: NA
d_call: TRBD2
v_call: TRBV4-1
j_call: TRBJ2-1
cdr3_nt: TGCGCCAGCAGCCAAGAGGGTAGGCTAGCGGGAGGGCTTGGCAAGGAGCAGTTCTTC
cdr3_aa: CASSQEGRLAGGLGKEQFF

clone_size: few
d_call: NA
v_call: TRBV18
j_call: TRBJ1-4
cdr3_nt: TGTGCCAGCTCACATCGGACGGGGAACTTAATGATGGGACTGTTTTTT
cdr3_aa: CASSHRTGNLMMGLFF

clone_size: NA
d_call: NA
v_call: TRBV5-6
j_call: TRBJ1-1
cdr3_nt: TGTGCCAGCAGCTTGAGGGGGTATATACCCTTTGAAGCTTTCTTT
cdr3_aa: CASSLRGYIPFEAFF

clone_size: NA
d_call: TRBD1
v_call: TRBV5-1
j_call: TRBJ1-2
cdr3_nt: TGCGCCAGCAGCAGCGGGACAGGGGGCGTACGAGGTGGCTACACCTTC
cdr3_aa: CASSSGTGGVRGGYTF

clone_size: NA
d_call: TRBD2
v_call: TRBV19
j_call: TRBJ2-1
cdr3_nt: TGTGCCGCTTCCGGGACTAGCTACAATGAGCAGTTCTTC
cdr3_aa: CAASGTSYNEQFF

clone_size: NA
d_call: TRBD1
v_call: TRBV27
j_call: TRBJ2-7
cdr3_nt: TGTGCCAGCAGTTTAACCGGGACAGGGTCCTACGAGCAGTACTTC
cdr3_aa: CASSLTGTGSYEQYF

clone_size: few
d_call: NA
v_call: TRBV2
j_call: TRBJ1-3
cdr3_nt: TGTGCCAGCAGCGAACAGGGATTTGCTGGAAACACCATATATTTT
cdr3_aa: CASSEQGFAGNTIYF

clone_size: NA
d_call: TRBD2
v_call: TRBV7-9
j_call: TRBJ2-1
cdr3_nt: TGTGCCAGCACCATCGCAGCGGGGGGCTCCTACAATGAGCAGTTCTTC
cdr3_aa: CASTIAAGGSYNEQFF

clone_size: NA
d_call: NA
v_call: TRBV2
j_call: TRBJ2-5
cdr3_nt: TGTGCCAGCAGGGCTGGAGAGGGCCAAGAGACCCAGTACTTC
cdr3_aa: CASRAGEGQETQYF

clone_size: many
d_call: TRBD1
v_call: TRBV5-4
j_call: TRBJ2-5
cdr3_nt: TGTGCCAGCAGCTCTCGGACAGGGTCTGAAGAGACCCAGTACTTC
cdr3_aa: CASSSRTGSEETQYF

clone_size: NA
d_call: NA
v_call: TRBV7-9
j_call: TRBJ2-3
cdr3_nt: TGTGCCAGCAGCTCCCGCCCGGGGATACACACAGATACGCAGTATTTT
cdr3_aa: CASSSRPGIHTDTQYF

clone_size: NA
d_call: TRBD1
v_call: TRBV4-3
j_call: TRBJ2-1
cdr3_nt: TGCGCCAGCAGCCAAGAAAAGGACAGGGGGCATGAGCAGTTCTTC
cdr3_aa: CASSQEKDRGHEQFF

clone_size: NA
d_call: NA
v_call: TRBV30
j_call: TRBJ2-7
cdr3_nt: TGTGCCTGGAGTGTGGCAGCCTACGAGCAGTACTTC
cdr3_aa: CAWSVAAYEQYF